This T cell receptor beta chain came from a study of T cells in pancreatic ductal adenocarcinoma. This clone was picked up one time. As yet, its antigen is unknown. Per the germline V gene, CDR1 is MNHNY and CDR2 is SVGAGI (reference sequence). Losses at the gene ends were 0 bases for V and 3 bases for J; bases not matched to a gene: 6. The CDR3 consists of 16 residues. Overall study findings and caveats: Compared with tumor, blood showed more total productive templates and around 8-fold more clonotypes. Blood clonality (about 0.069) did not differ significantly from tumor (about 0.11). Results skew toward the minority of patients with early-stage disease.

This table comes from immunoSEQ multiplex PCR, and its TCRdb copy is limited to in-frame clones, with some not included. Among 97,000 or so clones listed, nearly 95% were seen once. Selected pancreatic ductal adenocarcinoma patients had undergone surgery without neoadjuvant therapy. This TCR was recovered from a human donor with pancreatic ductal adenocarcinoma. Input material: PBMCs. This sequence joins TRBV6-6 and TRBJ2-7; 9 bases line up with TRBD2. DNA of the CDR3: TGTGCCAGCAGTTACTCGGAGCGGGAGGCTCACTACGAGCAGTACTTC. It translates to CASSYSEREAHYEQYF.